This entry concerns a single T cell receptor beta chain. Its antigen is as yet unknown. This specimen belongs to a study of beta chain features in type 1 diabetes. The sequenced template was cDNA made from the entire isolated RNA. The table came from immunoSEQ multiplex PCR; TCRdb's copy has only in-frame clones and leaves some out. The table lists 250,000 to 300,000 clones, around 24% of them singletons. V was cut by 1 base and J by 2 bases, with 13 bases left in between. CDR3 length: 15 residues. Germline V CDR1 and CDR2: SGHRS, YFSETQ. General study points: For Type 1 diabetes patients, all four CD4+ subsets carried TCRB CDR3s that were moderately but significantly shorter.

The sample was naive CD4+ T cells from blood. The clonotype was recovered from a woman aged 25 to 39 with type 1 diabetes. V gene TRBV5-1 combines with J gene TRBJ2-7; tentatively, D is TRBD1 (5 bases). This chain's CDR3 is CASSLSAGNTYEQYF. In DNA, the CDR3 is TGCGCCAGCAGCTTGTCAGCAGGGAACACCTACGAGCAGTACTTC.